The present TCR beta chain was sequenced within a study of blood T cells in healthy people across ages. Sample-barcoded 5' priming and a J-beta primer mix drove a second PCR of about 6 to 12 cycles. Via MiXCR, TCRdb re-called the 5' RACE reads, giving one row per CDR3 protein. Among 780,000 or so distinct CDR3 sequences listed, approximately 53% were seen once. Isolation recovered at least 7 million PBMCs from every sample. This CDR3 has 14 amino acids. Germline V gene lookup returns CDR1 SGDLS and CDR2 YYNGEE. Germline trimming cut 5 bases from V and 13 bases from J; bases unmatched to any gene: 13. The source material was blood. This sequence originates from a man aged 35 to 55 in good health. This chain uses TRBV9 with TRBJ2-1; 9 bases match TRBD1. The CDR3 spells CASRTGTGQETQFF. Here the CDR3 DNA reads TGTGCCAGCAGGACCGGGACAGGGCAAGAGACCCAGTTCTTC.